What follows are 32 T cell receptor beta chains derived from one specimen sequenced in a study of beta chain features in type 1 diabetes. Expressed TCRB transcripts were sequenced after all isolated RNA was converted to cDNA. The method was immunoSEQ multiplex PCR; TCRdb's version includes in-frame clones alone and lacks a portion of them. This sample yields over 15,000 clones, of which about 55% are seen a single time; roughly 0.45% belongs to the top ten. The source material was stem cell memory CD4+ T cells from blood. The receptor source for this set is a woman under 30 in good health.

The V and J genes are TRBV5-1 and TRBJ1-2, with no clear D. Germline V gene data show CDR1 as SGHRS and CDR2 as YFSETQ. Trimming removed 0 bases at V and 2 bases at J, with 8 bases between. This CDR3 is built from 14 residues. The CDR3 loop reads CASSLAGSNYGYTF. CDR3 DNA: TGCGCCAGCAGCTTGGCCGGGTCAAACTATGGCTACACCTTC.

This clone was recorded once. The chain couples TRBV5-4 to TRBJ1-2; 9 bases are shared with TRBD1. Germline V gene sequence: CDR1 SGHNT, CDR2 YYREEE (reference sequence). The length of the CDR3 is 18 residues. The junction had 13 bases not matched to a gene; V was cut back by 0 bases and J by 4 bases. CDR3 sequence reads: CASSLVRRTGEEGYGYTF. The CDR3, as DNA: TGTGCCAGCAGCTTGGTCCGCCGGACAGGGGAGGAGGGCTATGGCTACACCTTC.

Only a few counts were recorded for this clone. The chain couples TRBV7-6 to TRBJ2-7; D unresolved. V lost 8 bases to trimming and J lost 3 bases, with 5 bases between them. Germline V gives CDR1 SGHVS, CDR2 FNYEAQ. CDR3 length equals 10 residues. CDR3 loop: CASGRYEQYF. Written as DNA, the CDR3 is TGTGCCAGCGGCCGCTACGAGCAGTACTTC.

The chain joins TRBV5-6 to TRBJ1-5; TRBD1 agrees at 11 bases. The germline V gene encodes CDR1 SGHDT and CDR2 YYEEEE. This CDR3 region has 16 residues. Trimming took 4 bases from V and 9 from J; bases not matched to a gene: 12. The chain's CDR3 is CASSISTGTGGMPQHF. CDR3 sequence (DNA): TGTGCCAGCAGCATCAGTACCGGGACAGGGGGAATGCCCCAGCATTTT.

This clone was seen once. The J gene is TRBJ2-1, the V gene TRBV5-1; 14 bases fit TRBD2. This CDR3 comprises 17 residues. The germline V gene has CDR1 SGHRS and CDR2 YFSETQ. V gave up 2 bases and J gave up 7 bases; unmatched junction bases: 8. The CDR3 nucleotides are TGCGCCAGCAGCTTTCCCGGGACTAGCGGGAGTAGGAATGAGCAGTTCTTC. It is translated as CASSFPGTSGSRNEQFF. Full variable domain (outside the CDR3, taken from reference TRBV5-1 and TRBJ2-1): KAGVTQTPRYLIKTRGQQVTLSCSPISGHRSVSWYQQTPGQGLQFLFEYFSETQRNKGNFPGRFSGRQFSNSRSEMNVSTLELGDSALYLCASSFPGTSGSRNEQFFGPGTRLTVL.

This sequence joins TRBV27 and TRBJ2-5; TRBD2 might be the D (5 bases). Germline V gives CDR1 MNHEY, CDR2 SMNVEV (reference sequence). V was clipped by 2 bases and J by 2 bases, with 12 bases between them. CDR3 length equals 15 residues. The CDR3 DNA follows: TGTGCCAGCAGTTTACTTTCGGCGGGTCAAGAGACCCAGTACTTC. Its protein product is CASSLLSAGQETQYF.

This clone was seen only a few times. J is TRBJ1-1 and V is TRBV9; tentatively, D is TRBD1 (5 bases). Germline V gene data show CDR1 as SGDLS and CDR2 as YYNGEE. This CDR3 has 13 residues. Trimming removed 6 bases at V and 7 bases at J, with 16 bases between. CDR3 loop: CASTRQGEGEAFF. CDR3 DNA sequence: TGTGCCAGCACCAGGCAAGGGGAAGGTGAAGCTTTCTTT.

V usage is TRBV2 and J usage is TRBJ1-2; possible D gene TRBD1, 6 bases. The length of the CDR3 is 12 residues. V lost 4 bases and J lost 8, with 11 bases in between. Germline-derived CDR1 and CDR2 are SNHLY and FYNNEI. The CDR3 nucleotides are TGTGCCAGCAGTGGATACAGGGTCGGCTACACCTTC. This codes for CASSGYRVGYTF.

This sequence joins TRBV23-1 and TRBJ2-1; 9 nucleotides line up with TRBD1. TRBV23-1 is an open reading frame, and its role is uncertain. Trimming took 0 bases from V and 9 from J; bases not matched to a gene: 6. The CDR3 extends over 15 amino acids. CDR3 loop: CASSQSHRGLTEQFF. Written as DNA, the CDR3 is TGCGCCAGCAGTCAATCGCACAGGGGGCTCACTGAGCAGTTCTTC.

This chain joins TRBV5-1 and TRBJ2-5; 12 bases match TRBD2. The CDR3 contains 15 residues. Germline assignment: CDR1 SGHRS and CDR2 YFSETQ. V was pared by 2 bases and J by 5 bases, with 4 bases of the junction left unmatched. CDR3 in DNA: TGCGCCAGCAGCTTAGGACTAGCGGGACGGGAGACCCAGTACTTC. Its translation: CASSLGLAGRETQYF.

This clone was observed a handful of times. V and J are TRBV12-5 and TRBJ2-5, with a possible D match to TRBD2 (10 bases). Germline V CDR1 and CDR2: LGHNT, FRNRAP. Deletions cut 5 bases from V and 2 bases from J, with 24 bases between. This CDR3 is 18 amino acids long. This CDR3 is CASGKGTSVDRGQETQYF. The DNA for the CDR3 is TGTGCTAGTGGTAAAGGGACTAGCGTCGACAGGGGGCAAGAGACCCAGTACTTC.

This clone was counted a few times. The J gene is TRBJ2-1, the V gene TRBV6-5, with 10 positions matching TRBD2. The CDR3 loop spans 14 amino acids. V was clipped by 6 bases and J by 9 bases; unmatched bases: 8. The germline CDR1 and CDR2 sequences are MNHEY and SVGAGI. Here the CDR3 reads CASRNGLAGVEQFF. The CDR3 bases are TGTGCCAGCAGGAACGGGCTAGCGGGAGTTGAGCAGTTCTTC.

The chain links TRBV7-3 to TRBJ2-6; D perhaps matches TRBD1 (5 bases). The CDR3 totals 15 residues. Germline CDR1 is SGHTA and CDR2 is FQGTGA. Trimming took off 5 bases at V and 4 bases at J, with 12 bases between the two ends. CDR3 bases: TGTGCCAGCAGCCCAGGGTTTCCGGGGGCCAACGTCCTGACTTTC. Protein sequence: CASSPGFPGANVLTF.

V usage is TRBV7-2 and J usage is TRBJ2-1; possibly TRBD2 for D (6 bases). This CDR3 comprises 19 residues. Germline V lookup: CDR1 SGHTA, CDR2 FQGNSA. Trimming took off 4 bases at V and 6 bases at J, with 28 bases between the two ends. DNA of the CDR3: TGTGCCAGCAGCTCACACAACCGGCGGCTAGCGAATAGAACCAATGAGCAGTTCTTC. Its protein is CASSSHNRRLANRTNEQFF.

The rearrangement uses TRBV7-8 and TRBJ2-7, with D perhaps matching TRBD1 (6 bases). Germline CDR1 SGHVS, CDR2 FQNEAQ. Trimming took off 1 base at V and 0 bases at J, with 13 bases between the two ends. The CDR3 runs 16 residues. The CDR3 DNA reads as TGTGCCAGCAGCTTAGGAATTTTGGGGGCCTCCTACGAGCAGTACTTC. This encodes CASSLGILGASYEQYF. Full variable domain (remainder filled in from reference TRBV7-8 and TRBJ2-7): GAGVSQSPRYKVAKRGQDVALRCDPISGHVSLFWYQQALGQGPEFLTYFQNEAQLDKSGLPSDRFFAERPEGSVSTLKIQRTQQEDSAVYLCASSLGILGASYEQYFGPGTRLTVT.

This chain uses TRBV5-1 with TRBJ2-2; TRBD2 matches 9 bases. Germline-derived CDR1 and CDR2 are SGHRS and YFSETQ. With 0 bases clipped from V and 2 bases from J, the junction kept 2 bases outside the gene matches. The CDR3 has 16 residues. CDR3 loop: CASSLETSGNTGELFF. The DNA of the CDR3 is TGCGCCAGCAGCTTGGAGACTAGCGGTAACACCGGGGAGCTGTTTTTT.

The chain is built from TRBV2 and TRBJ1-5, with TRBD1 as a possible D gene (5 bases). Trimming cost V 6 bases and J 3 bases, with 15 bases left between them. This CDR3 has 15 amino acids. Germline assignment: CDR1 SNHLY and CDR2 FYNNEI. The CDR3 reads CASRDLGLANQPQHF. CDR3 bases: TGTGCCAGCAGAGATTTGGGACTTGCCAATCAGCCCCAGCATTTT.

The rearrangement uses TRBV5-1 and TRBJ1-1; D not certain. Germline-derived CDR1 and CDR2 are SGHRS and YFSETQ. The V gene lost 0 bases and the J gene lost 0 bases, with 9 bases spanning the gap. The CDR3 is made up of 15 amino acids. The CDR3 protein is CASSLVGGMNTEAFF. Here the CDR3 DNA reads TGCGCCAGCAGCTTGGTTGGCGGAATGAACACTGAAGCTTTCTTT.

This rearrangement joins TRBV14 to TRBJ1-1; 8 bases are shared with TRBD1. The length of the CDR3 is 15 residues. J gave up 1 base and V 2 bases, and 3 bases lay outside the gene matches. CDR1 is SGHDN and CDR2 is FVKESK in the germline V gene. CDR3 sequence: CASSQRTGRNTEAFF. The CDR3 DNA reads as TGTGCCAGCAGCCAACGGACAGGGAGGAACACTGAAGCTTTCTTT.

The rearrangement joins TRBV20-1 to TRBJ2-7; D is uncertain. Per germline, CDR1 DFQATT and CDR2 SNEGSKA (reference sequence). Trimming cost V 5 bases and J 1 base, with 6 bases left between them. The CDR3 consists of 11 residues. The CDR3 loop is CSAAISYEQYF. In nucleotides, the CDR3 is TGCAGTGCTGCTATTTCCTACGAGCAGTACTTC.

This clone was seen only a few times. V and J are TRBV7-9 and TRBJ1-1; no clear D. Germline CDR1 SEHNR, CDR2 FQNEAQ (reference sequence). CDR3 length: 17 residues. V was shortened by 5 bases and J by 5 bases, with 24 bases between the two germline ends. CDR3 sequence: CASSQEFRRNLRTEAFF. The CDR3 DNA sequence: TGTGCCAGCAGCCAGGAATTTAGACGGAACTTAAGGACTGAAGCTTTCTTT. Drawing the rest from reference TRBV7-9 and TRBJ1-1, the complete variable domain is DTGVSQNPRHKITKRGQNVTFRCDPISEHNRLYWYRQTLGQGPEFLTYFQNEAQLEKSRLLSDRFSAERPKGSFSTLEIQRTEQGDSAMYLCASSQEFRRNLRTEAFFGQGTRLTVV.

The chain combines TRBV5-4 with TRBJ2-3; D is undetermined. Trimming shortened V by 5 bases and J by 6 bases, and 7 bases separated the two germline ends. The CDR3 contains 11 residues. Germline V lookup: CDR1 SGHNT, CDR2 YYREEE (reference sequence). The CDR3 loop is CASRLQDTQYF. In DNA, the CDR3 is TGTGCCAGCAGGCTCCAGGATACGCAGTATTTT.

The chain carries TRBV5-1 and TRBJ2-7; 9 bases are shared with TRBD2. Germline V lookup: CDR1 SGHRS, CDR2 YFSETQ. The V and J ends lost 2 bases and 3 bases, in that order; junction bases with no gene match: 9. The CDR3 extends over 16 amino acids. CDR3 DNA sequence: TGCGCCAGCAGCTTCATACCGGGACTAGCTAGCTACGAGCAGTACTTC. Its protein product is CASSFIPGLASYEQYF. Full variable domain (remainder filled in from reference TRBV5-1 and TRBJ2-7): KAGVTQTPRYLIKTRGQQVTLSCSPISGHRSVSWYQQTPGQGLQFLFEYFSETQRNKGNFPGRFSGRQFSNSRSEMNVSTLELGDSALYLCASSFIPGLASYEQYFGPGTRLTVT.

This clone turned up a few times. V usage is TRBV7-9 and J usage is TRBJ1-1; D ambiguous. Germline-derived CDR1 and CDR2 are SEHNR and FQNEAQ (reference sequence). This CDR3 contains 15 residues. Between the trimmed V and J ends, which lost 7 bases and 0 bases, there was a span of 15 bases. DNA for the CDR3: TGTGCCAGCACCAACGGAGGGATAGTGAACACTGAAGCTTTCTTT. It codes for CASTNGGIVNTEAFF.

The chain combines TRBV18 with TRBJ1-1; 9 bases fit TRBD1. With 2 bases clipped from V and 3 bases from J, the junction kept 7 bases outside the gene matches. This CDR3 has 16 amino acids. The V gene's germline CDR1 is KGHSH and CDR2 LQKENI. The DNA for the CDR3 is TGTGCCAGCTCACCATCAACAGGGGGCTTGGACACTGAAGCTTTCTTT. Residues: CASSPSTGGLDTEAFF.

This sequence joins TRBV7-6 and TRBJ1-4; a possible D gene is TRBD1 (5 bases). This CDR3 spans 14 amino acids. Deletions cut 4 bases from V and 7 bases from J, with 13 bases between. Per the germline V gene, CDR1 is SGHVS and CDR2 is FNYEAQ. CDR3 sequence (DNA): TGTGCCAGCAGCTCGCGGGGGGAGGGTGAAAAACTGTTTTTT. Translated: CASSSRGEGEKLFF.

The CDR3 reads CASSLEGASYNEQFF. DNA of the CDR3: TGTGCCAGCAGCTTGGAGGGGGCTTCCTACAATGAGCAGTTCTTC. J is TRBJ2-1 and V is TRBV14; D may be TRBD1 (7 bases). This CDR3 is built from 15 residues. In germline, CDR1 is SGHDN, CDR2 FVKESK. The V and J ends lost 5 bases and 1 base respectively, with 12 bases between them.

The V call is TRBV6-6, the J call TRBJ1-2; the D gene is possibly TRBD1 (6 bases). V was cut by 7 bases and J by 2 bases, with 20 bases left in between. Germline values: CDR1 MNHNY, CDR2 SVGAGI (reference sequence). The CDR3 is 16 residues long. The CDR3 DNA reads as TGTGCCAGCATCAACCGGGGGGCTCCTCCGAACTATGGCTACACCTTC. Encoded protein: CASINRGAPPNYGYTF.

V is TRBV7-2 and J is TRBJ1-3, with D unclear. Germline V gene sequence: CDR1 SGHTA, CDR2 FQGNSA. This CDR3 comprises 18 residues. Trimming took off 5 bases at V and 4 bases at J, with 24 bases between the two ends. CDR3: CASSPKAVQRESGNTIYF. The CDR3 region has the DNA TGTGCCAGCAGCCCAAAGGCGGTCCAACGCGAATCAGGAAACACCATATATTTT. The whole variable domain, remainder taken from reference TRBV7-2 and TRBJ1-3, is GAGVSQSPSNKVTEKGKDVELRCDPISGHTALYWYRQSLGQGLEFLIYFQGNSAPDKSGLPSDRFSAERTGGSVSTLTIQRTQQEDSAVYLCASSPKAVQRESGNTIYFGEGSWLTVV.

The rearrangement links TRBV2 to TRBJ1-3; 7 bases are shared with TRBD1. Germline loops: CDR1 SNHLY, CDR2 FYNNEI. V gave up 5 bases and J gave up 3 bases; unmatched junction bases: 7. The CDR3 is 15 residues long. CDR3 coding DNA: TGTGCCAGCAGTCAGGGGGTTCTGAGTGGAAACACCATATATTTT. Translating gives CASSQGVLSGNTIYF.

This chain connects TRBV2 to TRBJ1-4; tentatively, D is TRBD1 (5 bases). Germline CDR1 is SNHLY and CDR2 is FYNNEI. Trimming removed 6 bases from V and 6 bases from J, with 17 bases in between. The CDR3 is 15 residues long. CDR3 region: CASRAAGLGYEKLFF. The DNA of the CDR3 is TGTGCCAGCAGGGCGGCGGGACTCGGGTATGAAAAACTGTTTTTT.

This clone turned up a few times. V usage is TRBV7-3 and J usage is TRBJ1-1, with D maybe TRBD1 (6 bases). Germline CDR1 reads SGHTA; CDR2 reads FQGTGA. Trimming shortened V by 4 bases and J by 4 bases, and 19 bases separated the two germline ends. This CDR3 contains 16 residues. DNA for the CDR3: TGTGCCAGCAGCTCGGACAGTTCCCGAACGGGCACTGAAGCTTTCTTT. As protein: CASSSDSSRTGTEAFF.